This T cell receptor beta chain came from a study of blood T cells in healthy people across ages. Study overall: About one barcoded TCR beta cDNA was captured per two T cells.

On this clonotype: A much larger clone lies a single base off, so this may be a read error.

Germline V gene data show CDR1 as SGHAT and CDR2 as FQNNGV. V was cut by 0 bases and J by 6 bases, with 12 bases left in between. The CDR3 has 15 residues. Using a J-beta primer mix together with a sample-barcoded 5' primer, a second PCR was run for roughly 6 to 11 cycles. TCRdb re-called the 5' RACE reads through MiXCR, storing one row per CDR3 protein. This table has 710,000 or so distinct CDR3 sequences, approximately 29% appearing once. V and J are TRBV11-2 and TRBJ2-1; maybe TRBD1 (5 bases). The material sequenced was blood. This TCR came from a woman of 80 years or more in good health. CDR3 protein: CASSLDGAALNEQFF. CDR3 in DNA: TGTGCCAGCAGCTTAGATGGGGCGGCTCTCAATGAGCAGTTCTTC.